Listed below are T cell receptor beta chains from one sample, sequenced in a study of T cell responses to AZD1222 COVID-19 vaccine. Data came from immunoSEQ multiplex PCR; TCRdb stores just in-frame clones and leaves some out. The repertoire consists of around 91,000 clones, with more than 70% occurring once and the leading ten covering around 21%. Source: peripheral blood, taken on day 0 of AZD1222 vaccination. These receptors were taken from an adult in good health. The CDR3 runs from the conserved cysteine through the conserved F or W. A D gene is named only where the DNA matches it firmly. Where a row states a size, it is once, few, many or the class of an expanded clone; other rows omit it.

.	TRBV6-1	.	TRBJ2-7	TGTGCCAGCAGTGAAGCGAGGGCTAGTTTCGGCTACGAGCAGTACTTC	CASSEARASFGYEQYF
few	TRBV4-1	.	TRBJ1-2	TGCGCCAGCAGCCCCCGGGCCTTGGAGAACTATGGCTACACCTTC	CASSPRALENYGYTF
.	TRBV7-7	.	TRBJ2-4	TGTGCTAGCAGCTTAAAAAACATTCAGTACTTC	CASSLKNIQYF
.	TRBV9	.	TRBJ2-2	TGTGCCAGCAGCACCCGGGGGAGGCGGGTGACCGGGGAGCTGTTTTTT	CASSTRGRRVTGELFF
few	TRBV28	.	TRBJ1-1	TGTGCCAGCATCTTTATCGGGGATTCCACTGAAGCTTTCTTT	CASIFIGDSTEAFF
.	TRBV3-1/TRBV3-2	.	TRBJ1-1	TGTGCCAGCAGCCATTCCCACTTCGAGGCTGAAGCTTTCTTT	CASSHSHFEAEAFF
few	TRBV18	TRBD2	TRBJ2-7	TGTGCCAGCTCACCTCAAGCGGGACTAGCCCCCAACGAGCAGTACTTC	CASSPQAGLAPNEQYF
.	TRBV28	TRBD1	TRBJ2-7	TGTGCCAGCAGATGGACAGGGAAGTCCGAGCAGTACTTC	CASRWTGKSEQYF
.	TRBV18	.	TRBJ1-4	TGTGCCAGCTCATCCGAACAGGCAACTAATGAAAAACTGTTTTTT	CASSSEQATNEKLFF
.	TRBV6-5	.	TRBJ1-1	TGTGCCAGCAGTTATCAAGTCGGGACTGAAGCTTTCTTT	CASSYQVGTEAFF
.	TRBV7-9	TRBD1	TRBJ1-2	TGTGCCAGCAACTTTGGACAGGGCCCCTACACCTTC	CASNFGQGPYTF
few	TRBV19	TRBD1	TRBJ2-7	TGTGCCAGTAGTATTGGGGACAGTACCTACGAGCAGTACTTC	CASSIGDSTYEQYF
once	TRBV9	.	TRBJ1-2	TGTGCCAGCAGCCCTAGCGGCGGGTTCTCCTATGGCTACACCTTC	CASSPSGGFSYGYTF
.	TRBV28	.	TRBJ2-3	TGTGCCAGCAGTACCAATTTGGATACGCAGTATTTT	CASSTNLDTQYF
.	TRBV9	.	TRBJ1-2	TGTGCCAGCAGCGTAGGAGGGCGGGCTAACTATGGCTACACCTTC	CASSVGGRANYGYTF
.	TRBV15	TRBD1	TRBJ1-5	TGTGCCACCAGCAGCGCCAAGACAGGGGGTAAGGGCAATCAGCCCCAGCATTTT	CATSSAKTGGKGNQPQHF
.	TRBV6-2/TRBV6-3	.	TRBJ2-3	TGTGCCAGCAGTTACAACGCCATGGCAGATACGCAGTATTTT	CASSYNAMADTQYF
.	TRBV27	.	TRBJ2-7	TGTGCCAGCAGTTTCGGGCTTCGGGTAGACGAGCAGTACTTC	CASSFGLRVDEQYF
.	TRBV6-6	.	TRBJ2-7	TGTGCCAGCACCTCTTCCGGGACCTACTACGAGCAGTACTTC	CASTSSGTYYEQYF
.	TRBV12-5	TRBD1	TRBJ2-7	TGTGCTAGTGGTGGGGACAGGGGCTACGAGCAGTACTTC	CASGGDRGYEQYF
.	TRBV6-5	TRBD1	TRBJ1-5	TGTGCCAGCAGGCAGGGGGTGGGTCAGCCCCAGCATTTT	CASRQGVGQPQHF
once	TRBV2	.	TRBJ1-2	TGTGCCAGCAGTGAATACAGGGCGTCATATGGCTACACCTTC	CASSEYRASYGYTF
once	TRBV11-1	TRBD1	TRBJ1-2	TGTGCCAGCAGCTTAGGCACAGGGGTCTATGGCTACACCTTC	CASSLGTGVYGYTF
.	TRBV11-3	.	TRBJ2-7	TGTGCCAGCAGCCCGAGTGGGGGCTACGAGCAGTACTTC	CASSPSGGYEQYF
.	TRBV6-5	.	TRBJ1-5	TGTGCCAGCAGTTACAGTTACAGGGATCAGCCCCAGCATTTT	CASSYSYRDQPQHF
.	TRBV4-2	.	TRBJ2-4	TGTGCCAGCAGCCAAGGGTCCCGGGGAAACATTCAGTACTTC	CASSQGSRGNIQYF
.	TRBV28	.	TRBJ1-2	TGTGCCAGCAGCCGCGAGGCGGCAGGAAGGTATGGCTACACCTTC	CASSREAAGRYGYTF
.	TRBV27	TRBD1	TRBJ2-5	TGTGCCAGCAGTCCGCTGACAGGGCCCCAAGAGACCCAGTACTTC	CASSPLTGPQETQYF
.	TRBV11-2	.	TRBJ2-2	TGTGCCAGCAGCCGCCCAGGGACCACCGGGGAGCTGTTTTTT	CASSRPGTTGELFF
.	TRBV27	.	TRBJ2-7	TGTGCCAGCAGTTTTCAGGACTTAAGCCCCTACGAGCAGTACTTC	CASSFQDLSPYEQYF
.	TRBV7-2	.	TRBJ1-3	TGTGCCAGCAGCTTAGGGTGGGGAAACACCATATATTTT	CASSLGWGNTIYF
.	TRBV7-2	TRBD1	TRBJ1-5	TGTGCCAGCAGCGTCGACAGGGGTAATCAGCCCCAGCATTTT	CASSVDRGNQPQHF
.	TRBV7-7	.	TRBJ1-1	TGTGCCAGCAGCTCCTCCCGTAACACTGAAGCTTTCTTT	CASSSSRNTEAFF
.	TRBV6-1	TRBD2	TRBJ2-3	TGTGCCAGCAGTTTACTAGCGAGGGATACGCAGTATTTT	CASSLLARDTQYF
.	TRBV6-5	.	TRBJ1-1	TGTGCCAGCAGTTACAGTAACAGGGTGAACACTGAAGCTTTCTTT	CASSYSNRVNTEAFF
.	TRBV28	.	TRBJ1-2	TGTGCCAGCAGTTTGACCGACTATGGCTACACCTTC	CASSLTDYGYTF
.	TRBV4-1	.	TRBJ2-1	TGCGCCAGCAGCCAATCTCCTAGAGGCAATGAGCAGTTCTTC	CASSQSPRGNEQFF
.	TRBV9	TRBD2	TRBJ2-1	TGTGCCAGCAGCTCGGGCACTAGCGGGTTCAACAATGAGCAGTTCTTC	CASSSGTSGFNNEQFF
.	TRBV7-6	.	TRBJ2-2	TGTGCCAGCAGCTTACCCCCGCCAGGTACCAACACCGGGGAGCTGTTTTTT	CASSLPPPGTNTGELFF
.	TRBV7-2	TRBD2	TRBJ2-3	TGTGCCAGCAGCAAACGCGAGCGGGGTGGGGACTATACGCAGTATTTT	CASSKRERGGDYTQYF
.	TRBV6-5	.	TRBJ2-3	TGTGCCGTCCGCCGGTGGAGGGAGGGCACAGATACGCAGTATTTT	CAVRRWREGTDTQYF
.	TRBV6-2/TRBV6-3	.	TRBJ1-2	TGTGCCAGCAGTTACTCGGCAGGGAGGGGCAACTATGGCTACACCTTC	CASSYSAGRGNYGYTF